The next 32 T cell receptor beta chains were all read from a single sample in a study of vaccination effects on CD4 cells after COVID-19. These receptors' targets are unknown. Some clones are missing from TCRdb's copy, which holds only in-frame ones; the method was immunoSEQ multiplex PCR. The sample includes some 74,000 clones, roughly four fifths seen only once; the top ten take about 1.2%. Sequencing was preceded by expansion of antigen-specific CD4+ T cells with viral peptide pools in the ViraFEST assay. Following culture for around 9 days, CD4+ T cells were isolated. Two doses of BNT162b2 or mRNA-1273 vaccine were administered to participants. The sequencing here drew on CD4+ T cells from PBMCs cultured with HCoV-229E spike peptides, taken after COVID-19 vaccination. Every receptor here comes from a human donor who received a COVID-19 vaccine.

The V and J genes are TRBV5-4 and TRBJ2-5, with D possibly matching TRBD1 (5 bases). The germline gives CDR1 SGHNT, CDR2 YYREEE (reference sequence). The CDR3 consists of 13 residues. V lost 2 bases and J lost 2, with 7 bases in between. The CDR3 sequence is CASSLDSQETQYF. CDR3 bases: TGTGCCAGCAGCTTAGACAGTCAAGAGACCCAGTACTTC.

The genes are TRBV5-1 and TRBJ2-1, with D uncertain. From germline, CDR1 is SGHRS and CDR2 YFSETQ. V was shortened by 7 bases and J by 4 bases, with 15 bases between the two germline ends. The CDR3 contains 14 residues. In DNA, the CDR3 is TGCGCCAGCTCGTGGGGTTCTGAATACAATGAGCAGTTCTTC. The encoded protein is CASSWGSEYNEQFF.

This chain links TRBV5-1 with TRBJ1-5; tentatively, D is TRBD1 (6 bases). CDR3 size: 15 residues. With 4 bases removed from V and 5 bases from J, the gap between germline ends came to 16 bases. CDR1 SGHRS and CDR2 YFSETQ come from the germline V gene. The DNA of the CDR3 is TGCGCCAGCAGCCCCCGGGGGGACATAGATCAGCCCCAGCATTTT. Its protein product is CASSPRGDIDQPQHF. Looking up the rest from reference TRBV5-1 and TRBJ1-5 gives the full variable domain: KAGVTQTPRYLIKTRGQQVTLSCSPISGHRSVSWYQQTPGQGLQFLFEYFSETQRNKGNFPGRFSGRQFSNSRSEMNVSTLELGDSALYLCASSPRGDIDQPQHFGDGTRLSIL.

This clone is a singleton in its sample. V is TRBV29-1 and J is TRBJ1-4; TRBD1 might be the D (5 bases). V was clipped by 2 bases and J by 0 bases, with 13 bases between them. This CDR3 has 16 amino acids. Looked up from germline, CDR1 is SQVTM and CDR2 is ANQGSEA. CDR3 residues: CSVEIMGRATNEKLFF. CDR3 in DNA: TGCAGCGTTGAAATCATGGGGCGGGCAACTAATGAAAAACTGTTTTTT.

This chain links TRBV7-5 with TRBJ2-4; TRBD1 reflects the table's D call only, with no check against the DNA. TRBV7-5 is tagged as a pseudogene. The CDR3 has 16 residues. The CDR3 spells CARSLVDREFLNIQYF. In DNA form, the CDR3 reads TGTGCCAGAAGCTTAGTCGACAGGGAGTTCTTAAACATTCAGTACTTC.

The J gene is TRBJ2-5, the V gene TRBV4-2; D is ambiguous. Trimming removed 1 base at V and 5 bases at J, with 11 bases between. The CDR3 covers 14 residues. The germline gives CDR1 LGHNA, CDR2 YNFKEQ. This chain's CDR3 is CASSQGTEVETQYF. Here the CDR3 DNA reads TGTGCCAGCAGCCAAGGGACCGAGGTGGAGACCCAGTACTTC.

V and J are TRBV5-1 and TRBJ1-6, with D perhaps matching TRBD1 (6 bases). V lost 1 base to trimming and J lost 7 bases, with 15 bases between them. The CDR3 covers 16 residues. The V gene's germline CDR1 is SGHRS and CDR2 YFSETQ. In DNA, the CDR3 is TGCGCCAGCAGCTTGCCAATACAGGGAATGAATTCACCCCTCCACTTT. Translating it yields CASSLPIQGMNSPLHF.

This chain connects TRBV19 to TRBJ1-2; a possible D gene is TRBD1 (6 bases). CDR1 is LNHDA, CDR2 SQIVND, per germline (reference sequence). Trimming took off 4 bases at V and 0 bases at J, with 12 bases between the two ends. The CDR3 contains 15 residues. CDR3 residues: CASSTQDSANYGYTF. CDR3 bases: TGTGCCAGTAGTACCCAGGACAGTGCTAACTATGGCTACACCTTC.

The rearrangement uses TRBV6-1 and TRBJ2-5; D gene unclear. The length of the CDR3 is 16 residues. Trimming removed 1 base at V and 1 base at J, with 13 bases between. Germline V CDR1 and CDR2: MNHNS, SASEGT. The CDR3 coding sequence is TGTGCCAGCAGTGAAGTCGGCAGTATAGCCCAAGAGACCCAGTACTTC. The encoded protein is CASSEVGSIAQETQYF.

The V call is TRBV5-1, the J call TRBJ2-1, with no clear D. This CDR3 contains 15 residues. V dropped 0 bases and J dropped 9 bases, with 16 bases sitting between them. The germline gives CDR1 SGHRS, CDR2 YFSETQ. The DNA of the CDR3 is TGCGCCAGCAGCTTGGGTTCACCGATCGGCGGTGAGCAGTTCTTC. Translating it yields CASSLGSPIGGEQFF. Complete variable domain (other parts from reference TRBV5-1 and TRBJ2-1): KAGVTQTPRYLIKTRGQQVTLSCSPISGHRSVSWYQQTPGQGLQFLFEYFSETQRNKGNFPGRFSGRQFSNSRSEMNVSTLELGDSALYLCASSLGSPIGGEQFFGPGTRLTVL.

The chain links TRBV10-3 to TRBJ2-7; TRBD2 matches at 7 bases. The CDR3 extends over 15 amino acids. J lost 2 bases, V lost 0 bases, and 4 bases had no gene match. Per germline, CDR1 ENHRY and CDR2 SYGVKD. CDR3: CAISESGGRTYEQYV. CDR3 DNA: TGTGCCATCAGTGAGTCGGGGGGGAGGACCTACGAGCAGTACGTC.

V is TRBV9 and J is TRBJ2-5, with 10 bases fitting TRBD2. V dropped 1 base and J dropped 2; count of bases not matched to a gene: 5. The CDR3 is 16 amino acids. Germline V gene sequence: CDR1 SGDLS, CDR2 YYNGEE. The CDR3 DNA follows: TGTGCCAGCAGCGTATCCCTAGCGGGGGAACAAGAGACCCAGTACTTC. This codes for CASSVSLAGEQETQYF.

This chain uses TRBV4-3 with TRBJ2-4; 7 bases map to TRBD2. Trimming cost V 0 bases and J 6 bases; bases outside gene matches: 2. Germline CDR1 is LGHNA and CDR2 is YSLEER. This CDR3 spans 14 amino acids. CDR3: CASSQEGGRNIQYF. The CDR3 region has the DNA TGCGCCAGCAGCCAAGAGGGGGGGAGAAACATTCAGTACTTC.

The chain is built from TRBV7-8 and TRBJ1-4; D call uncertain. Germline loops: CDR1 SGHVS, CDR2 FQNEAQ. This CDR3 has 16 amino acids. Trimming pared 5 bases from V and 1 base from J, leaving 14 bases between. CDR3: CASSRGLPLTNEKLFF. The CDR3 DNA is TGTGCCAGCAGCCGAGGGCTCCCCTTAACTAATGAAAAACTGTTTTTT.

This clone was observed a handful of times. The chain's CDR3 is CASSESAGVYYNEQFF. The DNA of the CDR3 is TGCGCCAGCAGTGAGTCGGCAGGGGTGTACTACAATGAGCAGTTCTTC. This chain uses TRBV10-1 with TRBJ2-1; tentative D call: TRBD1 (6 bases). V shed 0 bases and J shed 3 bases, with 12 bases lying between them. The CDR3 contains 16 residues. From germline, CDR1 is WNHNN and CDR2 SYGVQD (reference sequence).

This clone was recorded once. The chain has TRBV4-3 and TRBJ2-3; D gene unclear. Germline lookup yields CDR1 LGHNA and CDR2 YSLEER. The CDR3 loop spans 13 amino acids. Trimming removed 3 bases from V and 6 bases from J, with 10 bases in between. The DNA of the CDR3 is TGCGCCAGCAGCCAGCGGACGGGCGATACGCAGTATTTT. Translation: CASSQRTGDTQYF.

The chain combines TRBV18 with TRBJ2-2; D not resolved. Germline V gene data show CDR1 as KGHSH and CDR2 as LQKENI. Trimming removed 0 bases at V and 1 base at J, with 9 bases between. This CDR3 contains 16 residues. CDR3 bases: TGTGCCAGCTCACCACCGATAGGACGGAACACCGGGGAGCTGTTTTTT. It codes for CASSPPIGRNTGELFF.

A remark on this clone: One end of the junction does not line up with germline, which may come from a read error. The CDR3 nucleotides are TGCGCCAGCAGCTCCGGGGACGGACAAAAGGTAGAGGCCCAGTACTTC. Protein: CASSSGDGQKVEAQYF. The chain combines TRBV5-1 with TRBJ2-5; tentatively, D is TRBD1 or TRBD2 (5 bases each). This CDR3 contains 16 residues. Germline CDR1 is SGHRS and CDR2 is YFSETQ.

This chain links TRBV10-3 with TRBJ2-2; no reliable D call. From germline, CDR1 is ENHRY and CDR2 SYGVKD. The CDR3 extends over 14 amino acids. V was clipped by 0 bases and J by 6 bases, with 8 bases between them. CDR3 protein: CAISESSRPGELFF. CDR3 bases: TGTGCCATCAGTGAGTCGTCGCGCCCCGGGGAGCTGTTTTTT.

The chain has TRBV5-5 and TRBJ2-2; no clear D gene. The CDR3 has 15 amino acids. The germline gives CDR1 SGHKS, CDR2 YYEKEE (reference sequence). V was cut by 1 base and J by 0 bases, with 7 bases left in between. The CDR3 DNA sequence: TGTGCCAGCAGCTTGTTACCTACGAACACCGGGGAGCTGTTTTTT. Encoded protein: CASSLLPTNTGELFF.

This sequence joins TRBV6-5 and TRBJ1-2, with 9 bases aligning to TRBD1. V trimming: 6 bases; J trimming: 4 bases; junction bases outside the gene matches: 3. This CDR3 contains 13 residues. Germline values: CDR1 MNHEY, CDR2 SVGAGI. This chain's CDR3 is CASRGQGLYGYTF. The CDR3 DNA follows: TGTGCCAGCAGGGGACAGGGACTCTATGGCTACACCTTC.

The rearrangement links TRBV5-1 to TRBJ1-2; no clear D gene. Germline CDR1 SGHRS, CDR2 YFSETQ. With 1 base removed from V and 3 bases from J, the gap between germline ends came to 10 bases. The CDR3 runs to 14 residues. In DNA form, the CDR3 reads TGCGCCAGCAGCTTGCTAGGCCAGGACTATGGCTACACCTTC. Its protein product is CASSLLGQDYGYTF.

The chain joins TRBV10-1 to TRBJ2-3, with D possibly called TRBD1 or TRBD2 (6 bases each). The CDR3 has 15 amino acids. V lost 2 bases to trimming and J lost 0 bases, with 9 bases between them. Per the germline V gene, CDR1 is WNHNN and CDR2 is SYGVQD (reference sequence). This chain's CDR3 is CASSEPGASTDTQYF. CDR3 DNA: TGCGCCAGCAGTGAGCCGGGGGCGAGCACAGATACGCAGTATTTT.

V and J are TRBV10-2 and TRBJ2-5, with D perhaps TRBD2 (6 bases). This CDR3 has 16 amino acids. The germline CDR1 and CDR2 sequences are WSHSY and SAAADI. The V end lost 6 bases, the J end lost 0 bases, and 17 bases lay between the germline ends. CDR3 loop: CASSRSGTAYQETQYF. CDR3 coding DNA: TGCGCCAGCAGCAGATCCGGGACTGCGTACCAAGAGACCCAGTACTTC.

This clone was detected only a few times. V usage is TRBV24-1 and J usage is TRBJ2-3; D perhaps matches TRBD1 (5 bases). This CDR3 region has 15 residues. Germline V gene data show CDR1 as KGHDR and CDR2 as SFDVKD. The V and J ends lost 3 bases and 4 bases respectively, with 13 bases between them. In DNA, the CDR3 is TGTGCCACCAGTGATGGTGGGGCTAACCCAGATACGCAGTATTTT. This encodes CATSDGGANPDTQYF.

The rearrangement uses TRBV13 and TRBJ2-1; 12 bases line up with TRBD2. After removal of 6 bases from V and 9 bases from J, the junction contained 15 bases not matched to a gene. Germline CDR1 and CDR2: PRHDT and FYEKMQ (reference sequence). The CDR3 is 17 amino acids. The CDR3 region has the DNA TGTGCCAGCAGGTCTAGCGGGGGGGCCTCGTATTTTCTTGAGCAGTTCTTC. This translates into CASRSSGGASYFLEQFF. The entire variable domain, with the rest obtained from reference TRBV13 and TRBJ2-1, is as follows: AAGVIQSPRHLIKEKRETATLKCYPIPRHDTVYWYQQGPGQDPQFLISFYEKMQSDKGSIPDRFSAQQFSDYHSELNMSSLELGDSALYFCASRSSGGASYFLEQFFGPGTRLTVL.

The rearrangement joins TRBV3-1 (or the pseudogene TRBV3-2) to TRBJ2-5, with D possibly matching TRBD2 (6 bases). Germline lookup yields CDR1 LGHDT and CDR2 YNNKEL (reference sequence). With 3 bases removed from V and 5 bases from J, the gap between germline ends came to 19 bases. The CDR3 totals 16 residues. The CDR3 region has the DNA TGTGCCAGCAGCCACAGACGGGGACTCCTGGGGGAGACCCAGTACTTC. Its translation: CASSHRRGLLGETQYF.

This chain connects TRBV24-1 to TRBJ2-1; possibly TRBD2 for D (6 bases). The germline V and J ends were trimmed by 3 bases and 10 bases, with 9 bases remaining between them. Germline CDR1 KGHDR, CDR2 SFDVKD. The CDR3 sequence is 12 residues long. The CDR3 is CATSDQTSEQFF. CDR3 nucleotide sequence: TGTGCCACCAGTGATCAAACTAGCGAGCAGTTCTTC.

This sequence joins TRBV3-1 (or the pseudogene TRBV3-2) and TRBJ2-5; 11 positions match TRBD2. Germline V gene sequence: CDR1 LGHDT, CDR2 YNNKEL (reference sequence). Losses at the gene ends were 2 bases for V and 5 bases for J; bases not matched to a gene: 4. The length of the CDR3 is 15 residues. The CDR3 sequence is CASSQLAGGPETQYF. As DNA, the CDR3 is TGTGCCAGCAGCCAATTAGCGGGGGGGCCGGAGACCCAGTACTTC.

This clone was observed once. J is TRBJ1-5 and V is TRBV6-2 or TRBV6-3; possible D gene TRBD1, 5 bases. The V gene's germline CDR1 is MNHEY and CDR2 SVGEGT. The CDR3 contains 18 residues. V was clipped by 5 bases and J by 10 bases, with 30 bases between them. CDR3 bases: TGTGCCAGCAGTGCCCAACGGCCTAAGGGACGGATATGGTCTCCCCAGCATTTT. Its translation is CASSAQRPKGRIWSPQHF.

The CDR3 loop is CASSPYRDNTEAFF. The CDR3 DNA is TGTGCCAGCAGCCCGTACAGGGATAACACTGAAGCTTTCTTT. The chain is built from TRBV9 and TRBJ1-1, with D possibly TRBD1 on 6 matching bases. V dropped 4 bases and J dropped 2 bases, with 12 bases sitting between them. CDR1 and CDR2 (germline): SGDLS, YYNGEE. The CDR3 spans 14 residues. Drawing the rest from reference TRBV9 and TRBJ1-1, the complete variable domain is DSGVTQTPKHLITATGQRVTLRCSPRSGDLSVYWYQQSLDQGLQFLIQYYNGEERAKGNILERFSAQQFPDLHSELNLSSLELGDSALYFCASSPYRDNTEAFFGQGTRLTVV.

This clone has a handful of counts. The CDR3 is CATSRSRLPIGGGEKLFF. In nucleotides, the CDR3 is TGTGCCACCAGCCGCTCCAGGCTACCCATTGGGGGAGGGGAAAAACTGTTTTTT. The gene calls are TRBV15 and TRBJ1-4; possibly TRBD1 for D (5 bases). CDR3 size: 18 residues. The germline CDR1 and CDR2 sequences are LNHNV and YYDKDF (reference sequence). Trimming left V 5 bases short and J 8 bases short, with 27 bases between.